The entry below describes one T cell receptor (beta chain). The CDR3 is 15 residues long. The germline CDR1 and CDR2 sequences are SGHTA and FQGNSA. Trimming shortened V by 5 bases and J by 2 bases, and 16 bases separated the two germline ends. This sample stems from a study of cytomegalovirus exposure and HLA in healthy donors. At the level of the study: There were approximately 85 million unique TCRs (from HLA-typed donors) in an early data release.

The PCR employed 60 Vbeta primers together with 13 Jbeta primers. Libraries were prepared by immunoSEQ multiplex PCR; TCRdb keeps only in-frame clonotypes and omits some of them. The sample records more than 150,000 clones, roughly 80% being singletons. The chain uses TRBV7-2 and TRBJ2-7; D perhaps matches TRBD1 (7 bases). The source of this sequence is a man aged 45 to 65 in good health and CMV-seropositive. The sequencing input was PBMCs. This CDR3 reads CASSTQGGETYEQYF. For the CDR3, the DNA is TGTGCCAGCAGCACCCAGGGGGGCGAGACCTACGAGCAGTACTTC. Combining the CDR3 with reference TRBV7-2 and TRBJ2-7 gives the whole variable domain GAGVSQSPSNKVTEKGKDVELRCDPISGHTALYWYRQSLGQGLEFLIYFQGNSAPDKSGLPSDRFSAERTGGSVSTLTIQRTQQEDSAVYLCASSTQGGETYEQYFGPGTRLTVT.